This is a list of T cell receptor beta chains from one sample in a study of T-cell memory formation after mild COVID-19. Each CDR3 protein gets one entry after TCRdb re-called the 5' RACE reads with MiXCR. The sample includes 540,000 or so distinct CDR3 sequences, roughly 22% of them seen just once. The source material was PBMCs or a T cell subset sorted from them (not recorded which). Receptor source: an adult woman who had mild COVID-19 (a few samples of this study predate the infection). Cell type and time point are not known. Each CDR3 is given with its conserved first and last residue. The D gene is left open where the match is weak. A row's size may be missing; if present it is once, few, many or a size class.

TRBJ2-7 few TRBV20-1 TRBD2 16 CSARGTSGGAVDEQYF TGCAGTGCTAGAGGGACTAGCGGGGGGGCCGTTGACGAGCAGTACTTC
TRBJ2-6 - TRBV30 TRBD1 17 CAWRGGTGRSGANVLTF TGTGCCTGGAGGGGGGGGACAGGGAGATCTGGGGCCAACGTCCTGACTTTC
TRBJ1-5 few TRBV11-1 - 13 CASSLQETQPQHF TGTGCCAGCAGCTTACAGGAGACCCAGCCCCAGCATTTT
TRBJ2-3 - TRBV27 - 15 CASSLGVMGTDTQYF TGTGCCAGCAGTTTGGGCGTTATGGGCACAGATACGCAGTATTTT
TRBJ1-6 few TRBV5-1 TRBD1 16 CASSPWTGGRNSPLHF TGCGCCAGCAGCCCATGGACAGGGGGCAGGAATTCACCCCTCCACTTT
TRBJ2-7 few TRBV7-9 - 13 CASSLHRDYEQYF TGTGCCAGCAGCTTACACAGGGACTACGAGCAGTACTTC
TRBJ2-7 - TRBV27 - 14 CASRQGPTSYEQYF TGTGCCAGCAGGCAGGGTCCTACCTCCTACGAGCAGTACTTC
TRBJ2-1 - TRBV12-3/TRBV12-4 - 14 CASSLAGRMNEQFF TGTGCCAGCAGTTTAGCGGGGAGGATGAATGAGCAGTTCTTC
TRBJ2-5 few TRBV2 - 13 CASSEWLQETQYF TGTGCCAGCAGTGAATGGCTACAAGAGACCCAGTACTTC
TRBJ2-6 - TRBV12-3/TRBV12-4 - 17 CASTPGGRSSGANVLTF TGTGCCAGCACTCCGGGCGGCCGAAGCTCTGGGGCCAACGTCCTGACTTTC
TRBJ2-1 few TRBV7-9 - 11 CASRQSNEQFF TGTGCCAGCAGGCAAAGCAATGAGCAGTTCTTC
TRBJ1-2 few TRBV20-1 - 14 CSTSPVGNRYGYTF TGCAGCACTAGCCCGGTCGGGAATCGCTATGGCTACACCTTC
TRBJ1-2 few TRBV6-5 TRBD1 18 CASSSQSRQGAINYGYTF TGTGCCAGCAGTTCCCAAAGTCGGCAGGGGGCTATCAACTATGGCTACACCTTC
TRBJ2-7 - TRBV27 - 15 CASSLSAQGKGEQYF TGTGCCAGCAGTTTATCGGCGCAGGGGAAAGGAGAGCAGTACTTC
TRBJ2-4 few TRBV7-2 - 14 CASSLPVTKNIQYF TGTGCCAGCAGCTTACCGGTGACCAAAAACATTCAGTACTTC
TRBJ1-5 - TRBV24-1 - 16 CATSDGRDVGNQPQHF TGTGCCACCAGTGACGGACGGGATGTTGGAAATCAGCCCCAGCATTTT
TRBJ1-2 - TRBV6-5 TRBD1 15 CASSYSGTGNYGYTF TGTGCCAGCAGTTACTCCGGGACAGGGAACTATGGCTACACCTTC
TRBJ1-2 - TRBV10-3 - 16 CAISESRRQTNYGYTF TGTGCCATCAGTGAGTCGAGACGACAGACTAACTATGGATACACCTTC
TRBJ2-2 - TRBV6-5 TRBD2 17 CASRSLLAGENTGELFF TGTGCCAGCAGATCCTTATTAGCGGGGGAGAACACCGGGGAGCTGTTTTTT
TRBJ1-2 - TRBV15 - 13 CATSRDLGDGYTF TGTGCCACCAGCAGAGATCTGGGTGATGGCTACACCTTC
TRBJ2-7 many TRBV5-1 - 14 CASSLTGGGYEQYF TGCGCCAGCAGCCTAACAGGGGGGGGCTACGAGCAGTACTTC
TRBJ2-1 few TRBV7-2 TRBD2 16 CASSLTSGRRYNEQFF TGTGCCAGCAGCTTGACTAGCGGGAGGCGCTACAATGAGCAGTTCTTC
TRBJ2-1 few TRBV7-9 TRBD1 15 CASSFGTVSYNEQFF TGTGCCAGCAGCTTTGGGACAGTTTCCTACAATGAGCAGTTCTTC
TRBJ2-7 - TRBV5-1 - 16 CASSLRVGGNSDEQYF TGCGCCAGCAGCCTCCGGGTGGGGGGCAATTCCGACGAGCAGTACTTC
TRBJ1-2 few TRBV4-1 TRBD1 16 CASSQERGGRGYGYTF TGCGCCAGCAGCCAAGAGAGAGGGGGCCGGGGGTATGGCTACACCTTC
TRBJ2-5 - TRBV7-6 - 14 CASSLEINQETQYF TGTGCCAGCAGCTTAGAAATCAACCAAGAGACCCAGTACTTC